Listed here are 12 T cell receptor beta chains from one sample, sequenced in a study of human T cells and chemical hapten exposure. Time point of the sample: healthy volunteer bleed at 2 weeks. The authors' total RNA extraction used unfractionated whole blood. TCRdb reanalysed the RACE reads using MiXCR and keeps one entry per CDR3 protein. Counted here are 30,000 to 35,000 distinct CDR3 sequences, around 7% occurring once; the ten biggest clones make up 8% to 10%. The sample comprised whole blood. These receptors were taken from a human donor in good health. Some clones in this sample may be carry-over from other donors' samples.

This clonotype was detected ten times or more. The rearrangement links TRBV3-1 to TRBJ1-5, with TRBD1 matching over 8 bases. Trimming cost V 1 base and J 7 bases; bases outside gene matches: 6. The CDR3 contains 15 residues. The germline CDR1 and CDR2 sequences are LGHDT and YNNKEL (reference sequence). The CDR3 is CASSQGTGTDQPQHF. For the CDR3, the DNA is TGTGCCAGCAGCCAAGGGACAGGGACCGACCAGCCCCAGCATTTT.

In its sample, this clonotype was seen many times. This rearrangement joins TRBV20-1 to TRBJ2-1; 9 nucleotides align to TRBD1. Germline CDR1 DFQATT, CDR2 SNEGSKA (reference sequence). The CDR3 is made up of 15 amino acids. Trimming removed 5 bases from V and 2 bases from J; junction bases left unmatched: 7. CDR3 nucleotides: TGCAGTGCTTCCCCCGGACAGGGGACCTACAATGAGCAGTTCTTC. It encodes CSASPGQGTYNEQFF.

At least ten counts were recorded for this clonotype. The rearrangement uses TRBV9 and TRBJ2-1, with 7 bases lining up with TRBD2. The CDR3 covers 15 residues. CDR1 is SGDLS, CDR2 YYNGEE, per germline. With 0 bases clipped from V and 9 bases from J, the junction kept 9 bases outside the gene matches. The CDR3 spells CASSVGGLDFGEQFF. The CDR3 bases are TGTGCCAGCAGCGTAGGAGGACTAGATTTTGGTGAGCAGTTCTTC.

A remark on this clonotype: A read error may produce the germline difference seen at one junction end. The chain employs TRBV20-1 and TRBJ1-2, with unresolved D. Germline V gene lookup returns CDR1 DFQATT and CDR2 SNEGSKA (reference sequence). CDR3 length: 14 residues. Here the CDR3 reads CSATKTATNYGYNF. The CDR3 bases are TGCAGTGCAACAAAAACGGCTACTAACTATGGCTACAACTTC.

Many counts were recorded for this clonotype. This chain uses TRBV28 with TRBJ1-2; D may be TRBD1 (5 bases). The CDR3 runs to 17 residues. V lost 3 bases to trimming and J lost 4 bases, with 21 bases between them. Germline CDR1 MDHEN, CDR2 SYDVKM. The CDR3 sequence is CASSFGDEFDRFYGYTF. The CDR3, as DNA: TGTGCCAGCAGTTTTGGGGACGAATTTGACCGCTTCTATGGCTACACCTTC.

To note about this clonotype: This may be a read error, as it is one base from a much larger clone. The J gene is TRBJ2-7, the V gene TRBV6-2 or TRBV6-3, with 7 positions matching TRBD2. From germline, CDR1 is MNHEY and CDR2 SVGEGT. The CDR3 consists of 16 residues. The CDR3 DNA reads as TGTGCCAGCAGTTACCCCCGTTTGCGGGAGTCCTACGAGCTGTACTTC. Amino acids: CASSYPRLRESYELYF.

This clonotype was observed many times. This chain uses TRBV2 with TRBJ1-1, with TRBD1 matching 7 bases. With 3 bases clipped from V and 2 bases from J, the junction kept 3 bases outside the gene matches. The CDR3 has 14 amino acids. CDR1 and CDR2 from the germline V gene are SNHLY and FYNNEI. DNA of the CDR3: TGTGCCAGCAGTGAGGAGGGGGCTAACACTGAAGCTTTCTTT. Residues: CASSEEGANTEAFF. Together with reference TRBV2 and TRBJ1-1, the CDR3 gives the full variable domain: EPEVTQTPSHQVTQMGQEVILRCVPISNHLYFYWYRQILGQKVEFLVSFYNNEISEKSEIFDDQFSVERPDGSNFTLKIRSTKLEDSAMYFCASSEEGANTEAFFGQGTRLTVV.

The chain links TRBV28 to TRBJ1-4; no firm D call. This CDR3 has 13 amino acids. The V and J ends lost 6 bases and 11 bases respectively, with 16 bases between them. The germline V gene has CDR1 MDHEN and CDR2 SYDVKM. CDR3: CASSPVGREKLFF. The CDR3 bases are TGTGCCAGCAGCCCCGTTGGGCGGGAGAAACTGTTTTTT.

This clonotype was detected only a few times. The chain is built from TRBV28 and TRBJ1-6, with unresolved D. The germline CDR1 and CDR2 sequences are MDHEN and SYDVKM. Trimming left V 4 bases short and J 6 bases short, with 7 bases between. This CDR3 spans 13 amino acids. As DNA, the CDR3 is TGTGCCAGCAGTTCCCGGTCTAATTCACCCCTCCACTTT. Translated: CASSSRSNSPLHF.

This clonotype was seen many times. This sequence joins TRBV20-1 and TRBJ1-6, with 9 bases aligning to TRBD1. Trimming cost V 2 bases and J 10 bases; bases outside gene matches: 9. The CDR3 covers 15 residues. Germline lookup yields CDR1 DFQATT and CDR2 SNEGSKA (reference sequence). CDR3 loop: CSARTGQGHVSPLHF. CDR3 DNA: TGCAGTGCTAGAACCGGACAGGGGCATGTGTCACCCCTCCACTTT.

A few counts support this clonotype. J is TRBJ1-1 and V is TRBV28; 9 nucleotides match TRBD1. This CDR3 region has 13 residues. The J segment lost 7 bases and the V segment lost 6 bases, leaving 6 bases of the junction unmatched. Per germline, CDR1 MDHEN and CDR2 SYDVKM. The CDR3 loop reads CASRNRGLNEAFF. For the CDR3, the DNA is TGTGCCAGCAGAAACAGGGGGCTTAATGAAGCTTTCTTT. The full variable domain, completed using reference TRBV28 and TRBJ1-1, is DVKVTQSSRYLVKRTGEKVFLECVQDMDHENMFWYRQDPGLGLRLIYFSYDVKMKEKGDIPEGYSVSREKKERFSLILESASTNQTSMYLCASRNRGLNEAFFGQGTRLTVV.

This clonotype appeared a few times. V is TRBV27 and J is TRBJ1-2; the D is unclear. The CDR3 is 15 amino acids. V lost 7 bases and J 3 bases, leaving 18 bases between the germline ends. CDR1 and CDR2 from the germline V gene are MNHEY and SMNVEV (reference sequence). CDR3 in amino acids: CASTPFGRWYYGYTF. Here the CDR3 DNA reads TGTGCCAGCACCCCCTTTGGACGGTGGTACTATGGCTACACCTTC.